Following are 3 T cell receptor beta chains from one sample sequenced in a study of blood T cell repertoires in COVID-19 (dated by TCRdb to about 2020). Receptor amplification or capture employed the immunoSEQ multiplex PCR assay. In its TCRdb copy, this immuneACCESS table keeps in-frame sequences only and misses some clones. Where compared with another copy, unresolved V genes explain less than half of these, and the others have no known cause. For this sample the table gives roughly 100,000 clones, of which more than 90% were detected only once. The ten largest make up roughly 4.5% of the sample. Source material: peripheral blood. The receptor source for this set is a man between 18 and 35 years old with acute or convalescent COVID-19.

The CDR3 sequence: CASSLATGWNEQFF. The CDR3 DNA follows: TGTGCCAGCAGCTTAGCGACGGGTTGGAATGAGCAGTTCTTC. The chain employs TRBV7-9 and TRBJ2-1; D is ambiguous. Germline-derived CDR1 and CDR2 are SEHNR and FQNEAQ (reference sequence). This CDR3 comprises 14 residues. The V end lost 0 bases, the J end lost 7 bases, and 10 bases lay between the germline ends.

The sample holds one count of this clone. The rearrangement links TRBV6-5 to TRBJ2-7; possible D gene TRBD2, 5 bases. Trimming pared 6 bases from V and 7 bases from J, leaving 19 bases between. This CDR3 has 14 amino acids. The germline V gene encodes CDR1 MNHEY and CDR2 SVGAGI. For the CDR3, the DNA is TGTGCCAGCAGCCAGACGGGCCCCCCGGGAGAGCAGTACTTC. Protein sequence: CASSQTGPPGEQYF.

The rearrangement joins TRBV19 to TRBJ1-6, with D unresolved. The germline V gene has CDR1 LNHDA and CDR2 SQIVND (reference sequence). CDR3 size: 14 residues. Trimming shortened V by 3 bases and J by 2 bases, and 5 bases separated the two germline ends. The CDR3 DNA follows: TGTGCCAGTAGTATCCCAGCCTATAATTCACCCCTCCACTTT. This translates into CASSIPAYNSPLHF.